This T cell receptor (beta chain) was found in a study of CD8+ T cells in alopecia areata. Study-wide results and caveats: With tofacitinib ongoing, many expanded lesional clones persisted in both scalp and blood. Alopecia totalis/universalis scalp especially showed more expanded CD8+ clones than normal scalp. Alphabeta T cells residing in normal skin are also sequenced in scalp samples.

Treatment reported: oral pan-JAK inhibitor, 5-10 mg twice daily. Sorting from PBMCs produced CD4+ and CD8+ T cells. cDNA prepared by RNA extraction and subsequent reverse transcription served as the template for sequencing. Assay: immunoSEQ multiplex PCR; the TCRdb copy retains only in-frame clones and omits some. The table shows 270,000 or so clones, with 55% to 70% occurring only once. Remarks on this clone: Its cognate antigen is unknown.

Trimming cost V 3 bases and J 1 base, with 12 bases left between them. Germline-derived CDR1 and CDR2 are SGHTA and FQGNSA. The CDR3 length is 15 residues. The rearrangement links TRBV7-2 to TRBJ2-5, with D maybe TRBD2 (6 bases). Specimen: CD4+ T cells sorted from blood, collected at week 24, from a patient treated with tofacitinib. The TCR originated in a human donor with alopecia areata. This CDR3 is CASSLVGTPQETQYF. The CDR3 region has the DNA TGTGCCAGCAGCTTGGTTGGGACTCCCCAAGAGACCCAGTACTTC.